This T cell receptor (beta chain) was sequenced during a study of cytomegalovirus exposure and HLA in healthy donors. General study findings and limits: It was reported that TCR beta sequences correctly inferred the HLA-A and HLA-B alleles for most subjects.

In the case of this clone: As yet, its antigen is unknown.

V was cut by 6 bases and J by 2 bases, with 17 bases left in between. The germline V gene has CDR1 SGHTS and CDR2 YDEGEE. This CDR3 contains 15 residues. In the PCR, 60 Vbeta and 13 Jbeta primers were used. Generated by immunoSEQ multiplex PCR, the TCRdb table keeps only in-frame clones and is missing some. The sample includes under 250,000 clones, about 86% of them seen just once. The receptor was derived from a woman aged 55-70 years in good health and CMV-seropositive. The gene calls are TRBV5-8 and TRBJ1-2; D gene uncertain. The specimen was PBMCs. The chain's CDR3 is CASIDLSAHNYGYTF. CDR3 nucleotide sequence: TGTGCCAGCATCGATCTATCCGCCCACAACTATGGCTACACCTTC.